Below, 20 T cell receptor beta chains from the same sample are listed, as sequenced in a study of T cells after posttransplantation cyclophosphamide. Sequencing used immunoSEQ multiplex PCR; TCRdb keeps in-frame clones, though not all of them. Counted here are about 11,000 clones, approximately 86% occurring once; the ten biggest clones make up around a quarter. Cyclophosphamide on days +3 and +4 followed busulfan-fludarabine conditioning and a marrow graft. Sequencing used CD4+ T cells sorted from PBMCs, obtained after allogeneic stem cell transplant with posttransplant cyclophosphamide. Receptors originate from a male patient aged 25-45 years who received an allogeneic stem cell transplant from a related donor, was CMV-positive, and had acute GVHD only. Among the T cells, some may be from the graft donor.

The chain employs TRBV30 and TRBJ2-3; weak D call: TRBD2 (6 bases). The germline V gene has CDR1 GTSNPN and CDR2 SVGIG (reference sequence). V gave up 2 bases and J gave up 3 bases, with 12 bases separating them. The CDR3 spans 14 residues. CDR3 region: CAWSPGVGTDTQYF. CDR3 bases: TGTGCCTGGAGTCCGGGGGTCGGGACAGATACGCAGTATTTT.

This clone showed up just a few times. V gene TRBV4-3 combines with J gene TRBJ2-1; D is ambiguous. Trimming took 0 bases from V and 8 from J, leaving 8 bases between them. The V gene's germline CDR1 is LGHNA and CDR2 YSLEER. This CDR3 is 13 amino acids long. The CDR3 DNA reads as TGCGCCAGCAGCCAAGATCAGTGGTATGAGCAGTTCTTC. Its translation: CASSQDQWYEQFF.

This chain links TRBV5-1 with TRBJ2-1; 9 nucleotides agree with TRBD2. Germline V CDR1 and CDR2: SGHRS, YFSETQ. The CDR3 runs to 16 residues. V lost 4 bases, J lost 7 bases, and 12 bases stayed unmatched. CDR3 in DNA: TGCGCCAGCAGCCCCGCAGCGGGGGGCTCCCTAAATGAGCAGTTCTTC. The encoded protein is CASSPAAGGSLNEQFF.

This chain connects TRBV7-6 to TRBJ1-6; 9 bases fit TRBD1. V dropped 5 bases and J dropped 10; count of bases not matched to a gene: 12. The CDR3 is 16 amino acids. Germline assignment: CDR1 SGHVS and CDR2 FNYEAQ. The CDR3 region is CASSPAGQGWGSPLHF. CDR3 nucleotide sequence: TGTGCCAGCAGCCCCGCGGGACAGGGCTGGGGCTCACCCCTCCACTTT. The entire variable domain, with the rest obtained from reference TRBV7-6 and TRBJ1-6, is as follows: GAGVSQSPRYKVTKRGQDVALRCDPISGHVSLYWYRQALGQGPEFLTYFNYEAQQDKSGLPNDRFSAERPEGSISTLTIQRTEQRDSAMYRCASSPAGQGWGSPLHFGNGTRLTVT.

The rearrangement uses TRBV2 and TRBJ2-3; D may be TRBD2 (5 bases). CDR1 is SNHLY and CDR2 is FYNNEI in the germline V gene. V gave up 4 bases and J gave up 2 bases, with 7 bases separating them. This CDR3 is built from 13 residues. CDR3 DNA: TGTGCCAGCAGTGGCGGGTACACAGATACGCAGTATTTT. Amino acids: CASSGGYTDTQYF.

The V call is TRBV12-5, the J call TRBJ1-1; TRBD1 is a possible D gene (6 bases). Trimming cost V 5 bases and J 3 bases, with 13 bases left between them. There are 14 residues in the CDR3. The germline V gene encodes CDR1 LGHNT and CDR2 FRNRAP. The DNA for the CDR3 is TGTGCTAGTGGTCGCGGGGGGGCGGACACTGAAGCTTTCTTT. Protein sequence: CASGRGGADTEAFF.

The gene calls are TRBV11-3 and TRBJ2-1; TRBD2 matches 7 bases. V dropped 1 base and J dropped 1; count of bases not matched to a gene: 1. The V gene's germline CDR1 is SGHNT and CDR2 YENEEA. This CDR3 spans 15 amino acids. CDR3 DNA: TGTGCCAGCAGCTTAGGGCGGGGGTCCTACAATGAGCAGTTCTTC. Amino acid sequence: CASSLGRGSYNEQFF.

The gene calls are TRBV6-5 and TRBJ1-2; D is possibly TRBD1 (6 bases). The germline CDR1 and CDR2 sequences are MNHEY and SVGAGI. This CDR3 spans 14 amino acids. The ends were cut back, 5 bases at V and 10 bases at J, with 20 bases in the middle. CDR3 DNA sequence: TGTGCCAGCAGTCCCTCTCGGGGCCAGGGGATCTACACCTTC. Its translation is CASSPSRGQGIYTF.

The chain combines TRBV4-2 with TRBJ1-4; D may be TRBD1 (6 bases). The ends were cut back, 2 bases at V and 5 bases at J, with 12 bases in the middle. Germline assignment: CDR1 LGHNA and CDR2 YNFKEQ. This CDR3 is 15 amino acids long. The chain's CDR3 is CASSQLGQLNEKLFF. CDR3 nucleotides: TGTGCCAGCAGCCAATTAGGACAGTTAAATGAAAAACTGTTTTTT.

The chain carries TRBV7-2 and TRBJ1-1; the match to TRBD1 covers 8 bases. This CDR3 contains 14 residues. Looked up from germline, CDR1 is SGHTA and CDR2 is FQGNSA. V shed 5 bases, J shed 7 bases, and the junction held 9 bases outside the gene matches. The CDR3 DNA follows: TGTGCCAGCAGCCCCCCGGGGACAGGAATTGAAGCTTTCTTT. It is translated as CASSPPGTGIEAFF.

J is TRBJ1-1 and V is TRBV4-1; the D gene is possibly TRBD1 (5 bases). Germline-derived CDR1 and CDR2 are MGHRA and YSYEKL. The CDR3 consists of 13 residues. Trimming took off 0 bases at V and 7 bases at J, with 9 bases between the two ends. The CDR3 loop is CASSQERGFEAFF. CDR3 bases: TGCGCCAGCAGCCAAGAGCGGGGGTTTGAAGCTTTCTTT.

This chain links TRBV5-1 with TRBJ1-1; 8 bases are shared with TRBD1. The CDR3 runs to 14 residues. The germline gives CDR1 SGHRS, CDR2 YFSETQ. With 0 bases clipped from V and 11 bases from J, the junction kept 9 bases outside the gene matches. CDR3: CASSLGQGIMGAFF. In nucleotides, the CDR3 is TGCGCCAGCAGCTTGGGACAGGGGATTATGGGTGCTTTCTTT. The variable domain in full, completed from reference TRBV5-1 and TRBJ1-1, reads KAGVTQTPRYLIKTRGQQVTLSCSPISGHRSVSWYQQTPGQGLQFLFEYFSETQRNKGNFPGRFSGRQFSNSRSEMNVSTLELGDSALYLCASSLGQGIMGAFFGQGTRLTVV.

This chain uses TRBV6-5 with TRBJ1-3; D gene unclear. CDR1 is MNHEY, CDR2 SVGAGI, per germline. Trimming removed 0 bases from V and 7 bases from J, with 7 bases in between. The CDR3 length is 13 residues. The CDR3 reads CASSYSSSNTIYF. The CDR3 nucleotides are TGTGCCAGCAGTTACTCGAGCTCGAACACCATATATTTT.

The genes are TRBV15 and TRBJ1-2; D gene uncertain. V lost 0 bases and J lost 8, with 13 bases in between. Germline V CDR1 and CDR2: LNHNV, YYDKDF (reference sequence). The CDR3 contains 14 residues. The CDR3 DNA follows: TGTGCCACCAGCAGAGATCGGAGCCGTGAGGGCTACACCTTC. Translating it yields CATSRDRSREGYTF.

The genes are TRBV27 and TRBJ1-1; no firm D call. CDR1 and CDR2 (germline): MNHEY, SMNVEV (reference sequence). The CDR3 has 12 residues. Trimming removed 6 bases from V and 4 bases from J, with 9 bases in between. Here the CDR3 reads CASRRTVTEAFF. CDR3 coding DNA: TGTGCCAGCAGGAGAACAGTCACTGAAGCTTTCTTT.

The chain uses TRBV5-6 and TRBJ2-5, with 8 bases identical to TRBD2. Germline lookup yields CDR1 SGHDT and CDR2 YYEEEE. The CDR3 sequence is 14 residues long. Trimming cost V 4 bases and J 5 bases; bases outside gene matches: 7. The CDR3 region is CASSPGGFTETQYF. The CDR3 DNA sequence: TGTGCCAGCAGCCCGGGGGGGTTTACGGAGACCCAGTACTTC.

The gene calls are TRBV14 and TRBJ1-4, with 11 bases fitting TRBD1. The V gene's germline CDR1 is SGHDN and CDR2 FVKESK. CDR3 length: 16 residues. The V segment lost 6 bases and the J segment 4 bases; nucleotides outside the gene matches: 7. CDR3 loop: CASSQDRGLGNEKLFF. In DNA form, the CDR3 reads TGTGCCAGCAGTCAGGACAGGGGGCTTGGTAATGAAAAACTGTTTTTT.

The chain is built from TRBV18 and TRBJ2-5; the match to TRBD1 covers 8 bases. Per germline, CDR1 KGHSH and CDR2 LQKENI. V shed 4 bases and J 5 bases; nucleotides not matched to a gene: 3. The CDR3 length is 13 residues. The CDR3 protein is CASSLDRGETQYF. The CDR3 DNA reads as TGTGCCAGCTCACTTGACAGGGGCGAGACCCAGTACTTC.

CDR3 residues: CASSQATGYYGYTF. The CDR3, as DNA: TGTGCCAGCAGCCAAGCGACAGGGTACTATGGCTACACCTTC. This chain links TRBV4-2 with TRBJ1-2; 7 nucleotides agree with TRBD1. The CDR3 extends over 14 amino acids. The germline V gene has CDR1 LGHNA and CDR2 YNFKEQ. Trimming removed 1 base from V and 3 bases from J; junction bases left unmatched: 2.

V gene TRBV7-2 combines with J gene TRBJ2-5; weak D call: TRBD2 (5 bases). In germline, CDR1 is SGHTA, CDR2 FQGNSA. Trimming removed 1 base at V and 9 bases at J, with 12 bases between. This CDR3 comprises 13 residues. The chain's CDR3 is CASSLGGQMPQYF. The CDR3 DNA follows: TGTGCCAGCAGCTTAGGAGGGCAGATGCCCCAGTACTTC. The complete variable domain, with remaining parts taken from reference TRBV7-2 and TRBJ2-5, reads GAGVSQSPSNKVTEKGKDVELRCDPISGHTALYWYRQSLGQGLEFLIYFQGNSAPDKSGLPSDRFSAERTGGSVSTLTIQRTQQEDSAVYLCASSLGGQMPQYFGPGTRLLVL.